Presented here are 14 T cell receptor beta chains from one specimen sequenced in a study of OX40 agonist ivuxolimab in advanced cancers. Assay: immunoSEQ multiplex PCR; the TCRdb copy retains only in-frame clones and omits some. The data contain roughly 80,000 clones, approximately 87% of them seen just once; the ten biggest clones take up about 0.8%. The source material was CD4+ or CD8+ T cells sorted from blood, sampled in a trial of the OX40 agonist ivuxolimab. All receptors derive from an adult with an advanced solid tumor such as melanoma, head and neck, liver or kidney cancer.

The CDR3 region is CASSPRGGEFTGELFF. CDR3 nucleotide sequence: TGTGCCAGCAGTCCTCGAGGGGGGGAATTCACCGGGGAGCTGTTTTTT. The V and J genes are TRBV27 and TRBJ2-2, with D possibly matching TRBD2 (7 bases). The germline V and J ends were trimmed by 5 bases and 4 bases, with 17 bases remaining between them. Per germline, CDR1 MNHEY and CDR2 SMNVEV (reference sequence). The CDR3 sequence is 16 residues long.

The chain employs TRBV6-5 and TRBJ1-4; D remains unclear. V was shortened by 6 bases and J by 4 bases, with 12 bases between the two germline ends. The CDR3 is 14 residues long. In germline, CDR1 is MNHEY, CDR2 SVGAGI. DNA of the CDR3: TGTGCCAGCAGCCAAACTGGGTTTAATGAAAAACTGTTTTTT. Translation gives CASSQTGFNEKLFF.

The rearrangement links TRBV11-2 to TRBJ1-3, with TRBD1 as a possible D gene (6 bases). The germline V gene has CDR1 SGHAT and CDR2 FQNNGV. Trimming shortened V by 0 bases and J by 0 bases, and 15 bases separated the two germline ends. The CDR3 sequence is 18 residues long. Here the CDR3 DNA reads TGTGCCAGCAGCTTAGATATCGGACAGAGATCCTCTGGAAACACCATATATTTT. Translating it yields CASSLDIGQRSSGNTIYF.

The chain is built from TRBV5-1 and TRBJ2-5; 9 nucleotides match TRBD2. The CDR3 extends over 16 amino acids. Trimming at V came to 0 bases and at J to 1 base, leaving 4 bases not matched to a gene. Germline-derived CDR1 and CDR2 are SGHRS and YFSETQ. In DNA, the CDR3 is TGCGCCAGCAGCTTGGTCGGTAGCGGGGGCCAAGAGACCCAGTACTTC. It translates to CASSLVGSGGQETQYF.

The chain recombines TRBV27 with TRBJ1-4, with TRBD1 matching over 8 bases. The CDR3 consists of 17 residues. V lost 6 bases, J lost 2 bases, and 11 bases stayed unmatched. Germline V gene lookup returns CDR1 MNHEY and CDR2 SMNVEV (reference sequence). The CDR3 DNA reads TGTGCCAGCAGGCTCCAGGGGGCAGGTGATACTAATGAAAAACTGTTTTTT. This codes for CASRLQGAGDTNEKLFF.

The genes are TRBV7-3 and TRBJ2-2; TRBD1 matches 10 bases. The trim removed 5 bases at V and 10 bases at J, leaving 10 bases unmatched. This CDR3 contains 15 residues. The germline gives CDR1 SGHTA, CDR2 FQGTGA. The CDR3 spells CASSRRDRGNEELFF. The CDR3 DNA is TGTGCCAGCAGCCGTAGGGACAGGGGAAATGAGGAGCTGTTTTTT.

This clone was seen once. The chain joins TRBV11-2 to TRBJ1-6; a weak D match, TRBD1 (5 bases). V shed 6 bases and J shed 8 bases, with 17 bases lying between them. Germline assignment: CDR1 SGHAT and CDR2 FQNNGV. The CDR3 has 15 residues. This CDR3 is CASRPGTMMYSPLHF. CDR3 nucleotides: TGTGCCAGCAGACCCGGGACCATGATGTATTCACCCCTCCACTTT.

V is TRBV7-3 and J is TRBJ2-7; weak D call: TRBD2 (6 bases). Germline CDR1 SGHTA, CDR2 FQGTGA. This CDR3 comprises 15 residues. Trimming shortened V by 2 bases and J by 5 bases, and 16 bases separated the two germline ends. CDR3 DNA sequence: TGTGCCAGCAGCTTAGTGGGCGGGAAGGGCGACGAGCAGTACTTC. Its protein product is CASSLVGGKGDEQYF.

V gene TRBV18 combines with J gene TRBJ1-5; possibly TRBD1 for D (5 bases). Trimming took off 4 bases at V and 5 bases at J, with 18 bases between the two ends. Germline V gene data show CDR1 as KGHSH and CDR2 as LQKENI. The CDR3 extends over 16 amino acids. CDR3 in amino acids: CASSLWDRGWDQPQHF. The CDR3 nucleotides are TGTGCCAGCTCACTCTGGGATCGGGGGTGGGATCAGCCCCAGCATTTT.

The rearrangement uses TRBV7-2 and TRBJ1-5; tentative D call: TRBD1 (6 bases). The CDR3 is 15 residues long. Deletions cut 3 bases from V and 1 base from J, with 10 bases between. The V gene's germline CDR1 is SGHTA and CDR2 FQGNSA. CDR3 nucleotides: TGTGCCAGCAGCTTGGGGGGGCAGAGCAATCAGCCCCAGCATTTT. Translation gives CASSLGGQSNQPQHF.

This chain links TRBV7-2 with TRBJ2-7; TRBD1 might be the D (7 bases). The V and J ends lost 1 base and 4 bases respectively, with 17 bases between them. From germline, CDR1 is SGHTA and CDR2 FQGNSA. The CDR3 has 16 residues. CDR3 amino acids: CASSLEPGRGRYEQYF. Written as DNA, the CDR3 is TGTGCCAGCAGCTTAGAACCAGGCAGGGGGAGGTACGAGCAGTACTTC. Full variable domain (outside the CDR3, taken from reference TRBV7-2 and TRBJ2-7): GAGVSQSPSNKVTEKGKDVELRCDPISGHTALYWYRQSLGQGLEFLIYFQGNSAPDKSGLPSDRFSAERTGGSVSTLTIQRTQQEDSAVYLCASSLEPGRGRYEQYFGPGTRLTVT.

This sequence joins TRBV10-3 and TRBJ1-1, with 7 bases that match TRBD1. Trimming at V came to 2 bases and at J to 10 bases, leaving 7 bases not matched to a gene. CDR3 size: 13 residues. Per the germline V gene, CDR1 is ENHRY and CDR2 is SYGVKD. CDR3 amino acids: CAISEAGQVVAFF. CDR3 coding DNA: TGTGCCATCAGTGAGGCTGGACAGGTAGTAGCTTTCTTT.

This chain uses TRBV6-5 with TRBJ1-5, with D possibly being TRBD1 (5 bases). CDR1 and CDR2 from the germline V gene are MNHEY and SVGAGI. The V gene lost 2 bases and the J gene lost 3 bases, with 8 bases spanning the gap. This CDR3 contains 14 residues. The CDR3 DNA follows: TGTGCCAGCAGTTACAAAGGGGTCAATCAGCCCCAGCATTTT. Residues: CASSYKGVNQPQHF.

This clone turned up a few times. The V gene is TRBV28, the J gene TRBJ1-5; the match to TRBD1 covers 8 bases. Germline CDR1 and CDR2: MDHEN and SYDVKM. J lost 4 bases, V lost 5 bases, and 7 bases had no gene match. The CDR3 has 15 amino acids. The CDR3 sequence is CASSIPTGENQPQHF. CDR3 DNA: TGTGCCAGCAGTATACCGACAGGGGAAAATCAGCCCCAGCATTTT.